Listed below are T cell receptor beta chains from one sample, sequenced in a study of OX40 agonist ivuxolimab in advanced cancers. The method was immunoSEQ multiplex PCR; TCRdb's version includes in-frame clones alone and lacks a portion of them. The sample carries fewer than 70,000 clones, approximately 82% recorded once. The source was CD4+ or CD8+ T cells sorted from blood, collected in a trial of the OX40 agonist ivuxolimab. The receptors come from an adult with an advanced solid tumor such as melanoma, head and neck, liver or kidney cancer. CDR3s include the opening cysteine and the closing phenylalanine or tryptophan. A D gene is named only where the DNA matches it firmly. A clone size is listed for some rows: how often the clone was seen (once, few, many), or a class if it is expanded.

-	once	TRBJ1-2	TRBV7-9	TGTGCCAGCAGCCCATCGGGGTACTATGGCTACACCTTC	CASSPSGYYGYTF
-	-	TRBJ2-1	TRBV18	TGTGCCAGCTCACGGCAGGGTAATGAGCAGTTCTTC	CASSRQGNEQFF
-	-	TRBJ2-7	TRBV5-1	TGCGCCAGCAGCTTGGATCCCGCGCCAGCCGAGCAGTACTTC	CASSLDPAPAEQYF
-	-	TRBJ2-2	TRBV9	TGTGCCAGCAGACCCGGCGGAATAGATACCGGGGAGCTGTTTTTT	CASRPGGIDTGELFF
-	-	TRBJ2-3	TRBV5-1	TGCGCCAGCAGCCCGGGGCCGACAGATACGCAGTATTTT	CASSPGPTDTQYF
-	few	TRBJ1-2	TRBV7-2	TGTGCCAGCAGCAGGTCGGGCCGGGAAGCTAACTATGGCTACACCTTC	CASSRSGREANYGYTF
-	-	TRBJ2-3	TRBV6-6	TGTGCCAGCAGTTACTGGGGAGCCAGCACAGATACGCAGTATTTT	CASSYWGASTDTQYF
TRBD1	-	TRBJ2-7	TRBV5-1	TGCGCCAGCAGCAGTGGGGACAGATACGAGCAGTACTTC	CASSSGDRYEQYF
TRBD1	-	TRBJ1-6	TRBV6-5	TGTGCCAGCAGTTACTCGTGGCAGGGGGGTTCACCCCTCCACTTT	CASSYSWQGGSPLHF
-	-	TRBJ2-1	TRBV29-1	TGCAGCGTTGGGCAGGGGGACTCGTATGAGCAGTTCTTC	CSVGQGDSYEQFF
-	-	TRBJ2-1	TRBV7-6	TGTGCCAGCAGCTTAAACGGAGCGGCCCACAATGAGCAGTTCTTC	CASSLNGAAHNEQFF
TRBD1	-	TRBJ1-4	TRBV28	TGTGCCAGCAGTTTCACAGGGGGCGGTCAGGATGAAAAACTGTTTTTT	CASSFTGGGQDEKLFF
TRBD1	-	TRBJ2-5	TRBV7-2	TGTGCCAGCAGCTTATCAGGACAGGGGGCTTATGAGACCCAGTACTTC	CASSLSGQGAYETQYF
-	medium-sized	TRBJ1-2	TRBV5-5	TGTGCCAGCAGCTTGTCCGACGGTTATGGCTACACCTTC	CASSLSDGYGYTF
TRBD1	-	TRBJ1-1	TRBV6-6	TGTGCCAGCATCCTGACAGGGAGCAATAGAGAAGCTTTCTTT	CASILTGSNREAFF
-	-	TRBJ2-2	TRBV18	TGTGCCAGCTCACCTTTAGCGCCCGGGGAGCTGTTTTTT	CASSPLAPGELFF
-	-	TRBJ1-3	TRBV10-3	TGTGCCATCAGTGGTGAAGGCTCTGGAAACACCATATATTTT	CAISGEGSGNTIYF
-	-	TRBJ1-3	TRBV11-2	TGTGCCAGCAGCTTAGGGACAACCAGCTCTGGAAACACCATATATTTT	CASSLGTTSSGNTIYF
-	-	TRBJ1-3	TRBV10-3	TGTGCCATCAGTGACCCGGGGGCCACTGGAAACACCATATATTTT	CAISDPGATGNTIYF
-	few	TRBJ1-6	TRBV6-5	TGTGCCAGCAGTTACGGAGATTATAATTCACCCCTCCACTTT	CASSYGDYNSPLHF
TRBD1	-	TRBJ1-2	TRBV6-1	TGTGCCAGCAGCAGGGAGGGACAGGGCTATGGCTACACCTTC	CASSREGQGYGYTF
-	few	TRBJ1-1	TRBV15	TGTGCCACCAGCAGGGGGAACACTGAAGCTTTCTTT	CATSRGNTEAFF
-	-	TRBJ2-7	TRBV29-1	TGCAGCGTTGCCCAGGTCTCCTACGAGCAGTACTTC	CSVAQVSYEQYF
-	-	TRBJ2-7	TRBV6-1	TGTGCCAGCAGACCTTCGGAGGGGCTAGGAGAGCAGTACTTC	CASRPSEGLGEQYF
-	-	TRBJ2-3	TRBV5-1	TGCGCCAGCAGCTTGGACGGTAGAGGGTCAGATACGCAGTATTTT	CASSLDGRGSDTQYF
TRBD1	-	TRBJ1-1	TRBV23-1	TGCGCCAGCAGTCAATCGTCTATGGGGACAGGATCCTACACTGAAGCTTTCTTT	CASSQSSMGTGSYTEAFF
-	-	TRBJ1-5	TRBV7-9	TGTGCCAGCAGCTTAGCCTCAGGGAGGAGCAATCAGCCCCAGCATTTT	CASSLASGRSNQPQHF